This paragraph reports one TCR beta chain. This sample was included in a study of blood T cell repertoires in COVID-19. The overall study: There were acute and convalescent COVID-19 samples, and they came from the United States, Italy and Spain. The analysed material was cDNA or gDNA that came from T cells, B-cell-depleted T cells, or PBMCs.

Original methodology: Reference gene primer amplification yielded estimated nucleated cell counts. Here immunoSEQ multiplex PCR was the method, and the copy in TCRdb shows in-frame clones only, minus some. That table furnishes V, J and clone size, whereas the DNA furnished D and trimming. The table has approximately 54,000 clones, approximately 90% seen once. CDR1 is LNHDA, CDR2 SQIVND, per germline (reference sequence). The CDR3 contains 16 residues. V was clipped by 5 bases and J by 1 base; unmatched bases: 9. The sequence was collected from a woman between 40 and 55 years old with active COVID-19. Source material: peripheral blood. The chain combines TRBV19 with TRBJ2-5; the match to TRBD2 covers 8 bases. The CDR3 DNA is TGTGCCAGTAGTCCCCGGGGGGCGGGGGGCCAAGAGACCCAGTACTTC. Its translation is CASSPRGAGGQETQYF.